The source of this T cell receptor beta chain is a study of siplizumab effects on memory and regulatory T cells. Study-level findings and limits: Most alloreactive clones went unmapped to unstimulated subsets; only a minor fraction mapped.

The ends were cut back, 1 base at V and 4 bases at J, with 19 bases in the middle. The CDR3 has 18 residues. CDR1 is SGHVS, CDR2 FQNEAQ, per germline. A remark on this clone: Antigen unknown.

Using immunoSEQ multiplex PCR, the repertoire was profiled, and TCRdb retains in-frame clones only, with some absent. Of around 100,000 clones detected, 80% to 95% appear once; the ten largest clones hold about 2.6%. V is TRBV7-8 and J is TRBJ2-2; D possibly corresponds to TRBD2 (7 bases). This clonotype originated in a human donor in good health. Some clones in this sample may be carry-over from other donors' samples. Sequenced sample: CD4+ T cells sorted from blood. CDR3 residues: CASSLGLLGRGGTGELFF. The CDR3 DNA sequence: TGTGCCAGCAGCTTAGGTCTATTGGGAAGGGGGGGCACCGGGGAGCTGTTTTTT.